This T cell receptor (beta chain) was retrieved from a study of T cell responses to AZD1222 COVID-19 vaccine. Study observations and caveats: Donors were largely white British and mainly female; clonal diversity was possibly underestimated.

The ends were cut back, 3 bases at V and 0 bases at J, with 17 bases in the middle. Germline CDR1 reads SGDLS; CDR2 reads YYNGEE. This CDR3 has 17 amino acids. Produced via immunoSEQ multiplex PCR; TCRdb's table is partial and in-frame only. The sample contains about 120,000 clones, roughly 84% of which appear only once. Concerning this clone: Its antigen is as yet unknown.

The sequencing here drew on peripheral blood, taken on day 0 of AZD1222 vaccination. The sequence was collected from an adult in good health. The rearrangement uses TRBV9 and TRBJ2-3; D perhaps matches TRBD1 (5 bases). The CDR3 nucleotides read TGTGCCAGCAGCGCAGTTATGACAGCCTCTAGCACAGATACGCAGTATTTT. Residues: CASSAVMTASSTDTQYF.